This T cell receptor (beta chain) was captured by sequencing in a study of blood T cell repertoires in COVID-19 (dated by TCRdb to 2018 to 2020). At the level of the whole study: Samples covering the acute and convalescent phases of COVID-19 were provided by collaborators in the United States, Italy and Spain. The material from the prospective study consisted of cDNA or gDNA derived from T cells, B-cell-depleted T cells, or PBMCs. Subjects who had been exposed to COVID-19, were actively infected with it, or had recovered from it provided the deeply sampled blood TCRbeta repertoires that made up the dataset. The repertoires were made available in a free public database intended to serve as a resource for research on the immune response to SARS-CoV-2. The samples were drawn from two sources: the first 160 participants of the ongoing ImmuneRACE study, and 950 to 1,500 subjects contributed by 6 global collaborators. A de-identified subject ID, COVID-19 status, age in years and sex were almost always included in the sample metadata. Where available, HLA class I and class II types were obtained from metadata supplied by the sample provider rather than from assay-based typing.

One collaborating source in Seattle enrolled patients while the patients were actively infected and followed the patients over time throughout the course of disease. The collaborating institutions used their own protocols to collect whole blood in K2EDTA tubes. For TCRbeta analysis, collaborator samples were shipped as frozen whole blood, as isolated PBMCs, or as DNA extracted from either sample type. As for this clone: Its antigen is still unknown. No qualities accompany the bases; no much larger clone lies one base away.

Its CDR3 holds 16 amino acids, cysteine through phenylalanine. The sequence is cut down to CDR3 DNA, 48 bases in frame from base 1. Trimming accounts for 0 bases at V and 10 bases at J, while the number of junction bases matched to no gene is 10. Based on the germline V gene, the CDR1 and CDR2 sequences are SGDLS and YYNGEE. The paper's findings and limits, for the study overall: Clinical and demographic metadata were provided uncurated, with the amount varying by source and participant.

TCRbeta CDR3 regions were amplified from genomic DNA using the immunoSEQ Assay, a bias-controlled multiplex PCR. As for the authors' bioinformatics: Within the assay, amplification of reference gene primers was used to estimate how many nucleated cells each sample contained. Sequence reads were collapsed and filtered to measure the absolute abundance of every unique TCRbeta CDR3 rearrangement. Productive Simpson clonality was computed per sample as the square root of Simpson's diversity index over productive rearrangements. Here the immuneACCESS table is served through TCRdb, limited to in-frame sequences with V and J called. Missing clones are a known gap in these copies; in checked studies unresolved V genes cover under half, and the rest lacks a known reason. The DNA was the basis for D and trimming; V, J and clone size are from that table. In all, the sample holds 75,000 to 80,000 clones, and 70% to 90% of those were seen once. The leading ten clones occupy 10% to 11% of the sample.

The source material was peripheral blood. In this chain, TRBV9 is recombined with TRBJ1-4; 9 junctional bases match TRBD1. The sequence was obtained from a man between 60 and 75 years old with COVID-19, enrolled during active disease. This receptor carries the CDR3 CASSVESGDRVAKLFF. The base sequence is TGTGCCAGCAGCGTAGAGTCTGGGGACAGGGTGGCAAAACTGTTTTTT.